The clone carrying this T cell receptor beta chain has a handful of counts. What it binds is not known. The data were taken from a study of beta chain features in type 1 diabetes. Study overall: Age, gender and cell yields were alike across patients and healthy donors. Study-level findings and limits: Across all four CD4+ subsets, people with type 1 diabetes showed modestly shorter TCRB CDR3s. PCR might show a preference for shorter templates, equally across patients and controls. Junctions at VDJ sites from type 1 diabetes patients had fewer insertions and more deletions.

Researchers reported sorting CD4+ naive, central memory, regulatory and stem cell-like memory cells via CD45RO/CCR7/CD25/CD127/CD95/CD27. Expressed TCRB transcripts were sequenced because the entire RNA isolate underwent reverse transcription. Assay used: immunoSEQ multiplex PCR; TCRdb lists only in-frame clones, some missing. This sample has more than 250,000 clones; roughly 20% occur once, and the top ten carry 0.025% to 0.035%. Germline-derived CDR1 and CDR2 are KGHSH and LQKENI. Trimming cost V 3 bases and J 3 bases, with 12 bases left between them. The CDR3 has 15 amino acids. This chain joins TRBV18 and TRBJ1-5; no clear D. The sequenced material came from naive CD4+ T cells from blood. This sequence was found in a woman aged 40 to 50 with type 1 diabetes. This chain's CDR3 is CASSPEAADNQPQHF. The CDR3, as DNA: TGTGCCAGCTCACCCGAAGCGGCAGACAATCAGCCCCAGCATTTT. The whole variable domain, remainder taken from reference TRBV18 and TRBJ1-5, is NAGVMQNPRHLVRRRGQEARLRCSPMKGHSHVYWYRQLPEEGLKFMVYLQKENIIDESGMPKERFSAEFPKEGPSILRIQQVVRGDSAAYFCASSPEAADNQPQHFGDGTRLSIL.